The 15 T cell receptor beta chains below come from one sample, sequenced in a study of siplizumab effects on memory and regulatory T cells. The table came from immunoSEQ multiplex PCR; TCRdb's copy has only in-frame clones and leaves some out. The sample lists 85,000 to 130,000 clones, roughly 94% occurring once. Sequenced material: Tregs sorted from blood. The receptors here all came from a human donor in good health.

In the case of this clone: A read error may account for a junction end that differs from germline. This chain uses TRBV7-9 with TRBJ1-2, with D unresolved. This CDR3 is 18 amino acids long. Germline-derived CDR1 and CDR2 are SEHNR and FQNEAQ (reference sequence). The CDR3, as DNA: TGTGCCAGCGGCTTACTCACCCCCAAAACGATGCCTAACTATGGCTACACCTTC. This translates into CASGLLTPKTMPNYGYTF.

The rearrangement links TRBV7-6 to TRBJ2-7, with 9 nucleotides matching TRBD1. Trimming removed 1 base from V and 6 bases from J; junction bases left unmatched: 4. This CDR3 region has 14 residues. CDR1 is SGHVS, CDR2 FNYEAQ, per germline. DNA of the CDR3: TGTGCCAGCAGCTTAGGCGGGACAGGGTTCGAGCAGTACTTC. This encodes CASSLGGTGFEQYF. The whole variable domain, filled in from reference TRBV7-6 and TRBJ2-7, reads GAGVSQSPRYKVTKRGQDVALRCDPISGHVSLYWYRQALGQGPEFLTYFNYEAQQDKSGLPNDRFSAERPEGSISTLTIQRTEQRDSAMYRCASSLGGTGFEQYFGPGTRLTVT.

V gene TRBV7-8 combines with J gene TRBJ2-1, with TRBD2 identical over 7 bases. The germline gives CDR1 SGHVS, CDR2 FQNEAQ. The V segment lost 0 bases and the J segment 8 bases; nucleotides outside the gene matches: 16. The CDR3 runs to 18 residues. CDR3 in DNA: TGTGCCAGCAGCTTAGCAGGTCGGGGCCTAGCGGACACTCATGAGCAGTTCTTC. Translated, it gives CASSLAGRGLADTHEQFF.

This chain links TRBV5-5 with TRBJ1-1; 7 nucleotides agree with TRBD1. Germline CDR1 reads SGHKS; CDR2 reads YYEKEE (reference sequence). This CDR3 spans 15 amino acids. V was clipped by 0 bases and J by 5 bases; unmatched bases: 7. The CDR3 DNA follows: TGTGCCAGCAGCTTGGGCGTTGGCAGGGGGACTGAAGCTTTCTTT. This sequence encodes CASSLGVGRGTEAFF.

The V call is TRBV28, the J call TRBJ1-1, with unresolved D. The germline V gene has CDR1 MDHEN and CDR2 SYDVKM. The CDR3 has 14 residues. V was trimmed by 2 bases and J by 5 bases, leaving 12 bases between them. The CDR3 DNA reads TGTGCCAGCAGTTTACGGGTAGGAGGGACTGAAGCTTTCTTT. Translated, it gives CASSLRVGGTEAFF.

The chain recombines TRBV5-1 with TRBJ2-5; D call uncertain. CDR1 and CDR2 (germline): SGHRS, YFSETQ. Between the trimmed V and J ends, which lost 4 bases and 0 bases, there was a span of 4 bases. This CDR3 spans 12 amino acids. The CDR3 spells CASSLYQETQYF. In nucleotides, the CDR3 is TGCGCCAGCAGCCTGTACCAAGAGACCCAGTACTTC.

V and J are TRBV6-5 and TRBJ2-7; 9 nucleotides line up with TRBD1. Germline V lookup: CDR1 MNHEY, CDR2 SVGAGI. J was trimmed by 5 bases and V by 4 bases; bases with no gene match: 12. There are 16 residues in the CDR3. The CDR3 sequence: CASSFSGTGLSHEQYF. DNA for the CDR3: TGTGCCAGCAGTTTCTCCGGGACAGGGTTGTCCCACGAGCAGTACTTC.

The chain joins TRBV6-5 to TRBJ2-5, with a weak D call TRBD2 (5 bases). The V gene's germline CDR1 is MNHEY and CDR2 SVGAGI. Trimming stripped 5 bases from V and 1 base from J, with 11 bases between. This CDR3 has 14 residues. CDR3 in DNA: TGTGCCAGCAGTGTTGGACTTTCCCAAGAGACCCAGTACTTC. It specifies CASSVGLSQETQYF.

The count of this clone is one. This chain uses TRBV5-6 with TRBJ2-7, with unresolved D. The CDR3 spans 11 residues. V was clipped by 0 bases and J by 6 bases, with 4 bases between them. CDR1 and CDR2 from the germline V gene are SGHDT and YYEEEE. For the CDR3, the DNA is TGTGCCAGCAGCTTGGGGACCGAGCAGTACTTC. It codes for CASSLGTEQYF. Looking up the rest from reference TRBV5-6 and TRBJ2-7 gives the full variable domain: DAGVTQSPTHLIKTRGQQVTLRCSPKSGHDTVSWYQQALGQGPQFIFQYYEEEERQRGNFPDRFSGHQFPNYSSELNVNALLLGDSALYLCASSLGTEQYFGPGTRLTVT.

CDR3 in amino acids: CASSLGRLAGVYGEQFF. CDR3 nucleotide sequence: TGTGCCAGCAGCTTAGGCCGACTAGCGGGAGTTTATGGTGAGCAGTTCTTC. This chain links TRBV11-3 with TRBJ2-1; 12 bases map to TRBD2. The CDR3 is 17 amino acids. With 1 base clipped from V and 9 bases from J, the junction kept 10 bases outside the gene matches. Per the germline V gene, CDR1 is SGHNT and CDR2 is YENEEA.

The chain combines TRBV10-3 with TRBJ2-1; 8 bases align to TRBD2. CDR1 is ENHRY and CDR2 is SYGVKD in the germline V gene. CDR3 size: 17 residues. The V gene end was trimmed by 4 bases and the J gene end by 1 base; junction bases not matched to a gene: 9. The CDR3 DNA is TGTGCCATCAGTGCAGGGACTAGAAGGATATCCTACAATGAGCAGTTCTTC. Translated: CAISAGTRRISYNEQFF.

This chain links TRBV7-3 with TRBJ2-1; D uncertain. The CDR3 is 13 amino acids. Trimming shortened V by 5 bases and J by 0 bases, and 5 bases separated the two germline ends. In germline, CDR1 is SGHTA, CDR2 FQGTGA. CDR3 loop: CASSPSSYNEQFF. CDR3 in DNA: TGTGCCAGCAGCCCGAGCTCCTACAATGAGCAGTTCTTC.

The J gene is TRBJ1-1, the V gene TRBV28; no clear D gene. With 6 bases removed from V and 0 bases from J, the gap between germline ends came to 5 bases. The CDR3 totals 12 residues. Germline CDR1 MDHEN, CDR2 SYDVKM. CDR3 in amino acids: CASRGMNTEAFF. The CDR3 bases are TGTGCCAGCAGGGGAATGAACACTGAAGCTTTCTTT.

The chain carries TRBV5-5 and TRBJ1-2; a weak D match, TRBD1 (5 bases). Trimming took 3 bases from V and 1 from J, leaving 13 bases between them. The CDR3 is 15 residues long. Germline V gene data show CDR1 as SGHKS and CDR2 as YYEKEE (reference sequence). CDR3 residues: CASSSQDRLNYGYTF. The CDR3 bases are TGTGCCAGCAGCTCACAAGACAGACTTAACTATGGCTACACCTTC.

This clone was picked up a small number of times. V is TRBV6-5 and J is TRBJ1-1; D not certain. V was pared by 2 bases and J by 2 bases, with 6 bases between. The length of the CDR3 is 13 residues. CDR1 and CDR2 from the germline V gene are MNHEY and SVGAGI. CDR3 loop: CASSYRTNTEAFF. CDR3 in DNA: TGTGCCAGCAGTTACAGGACCAACACTGAAGCTTTCTTT.